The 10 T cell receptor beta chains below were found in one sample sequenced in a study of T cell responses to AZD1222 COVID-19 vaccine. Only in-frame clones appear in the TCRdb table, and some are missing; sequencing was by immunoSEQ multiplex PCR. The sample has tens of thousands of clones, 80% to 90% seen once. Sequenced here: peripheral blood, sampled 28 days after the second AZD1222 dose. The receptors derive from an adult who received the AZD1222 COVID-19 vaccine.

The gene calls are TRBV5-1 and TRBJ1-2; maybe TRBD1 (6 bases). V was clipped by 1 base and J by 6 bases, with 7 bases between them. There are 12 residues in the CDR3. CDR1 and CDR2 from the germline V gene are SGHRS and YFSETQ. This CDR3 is CASSLSGDGYTF. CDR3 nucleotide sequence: TGCGCCAGCAGCTTGTCAGGGGATGGCTACACCTTC.

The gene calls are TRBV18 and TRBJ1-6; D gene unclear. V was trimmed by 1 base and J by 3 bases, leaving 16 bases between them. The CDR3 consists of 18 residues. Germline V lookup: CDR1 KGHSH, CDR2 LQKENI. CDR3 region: CASSPLSGREIYNSPLHF. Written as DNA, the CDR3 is TGTGCCAGCTCACCACTTAGTGGCCGTGAGATCTATAATTCACCCCTCCACTTT. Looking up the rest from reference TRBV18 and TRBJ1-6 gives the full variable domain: NAGVMQNPRHLVRRRGQEARLRCSPMKGHSHVYWYRQLPEEGLKFMVYLQKENIIDESGMPKERFSAEFPKEGPSILRIQQVVRGDSAAYFCASSPLSGREIYNSPLHFGNGTRLTVT.

CDR3 DNA sequence: TGCGCCAGCAGCTGGACAACGGGCGACGAGCAGTACTTC. Amino acid sequence: CASSWTTGDEQYF. The J gene is TRBJ2-7, the V gene TRBV5-1; a weak D match, TRBD1 (5 bases). The V end lost 3 bases, the J end lost 5 bases, and 12 bases lay between the germline ends. CDR1 and CDR2 from the germline V gene are SGHRS and YFSETQ. This CDR3 is 13 amino acids long.

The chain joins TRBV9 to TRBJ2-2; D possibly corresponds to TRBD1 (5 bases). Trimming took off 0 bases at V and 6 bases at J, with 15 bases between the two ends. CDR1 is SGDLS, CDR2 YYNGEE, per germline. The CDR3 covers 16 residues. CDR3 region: CASSVELAGYAGELFF. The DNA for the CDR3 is TGTGCCAGCAGCGTAGAGTTGGCAGGGTATGCCGGGGAGCTGTTTTTT.

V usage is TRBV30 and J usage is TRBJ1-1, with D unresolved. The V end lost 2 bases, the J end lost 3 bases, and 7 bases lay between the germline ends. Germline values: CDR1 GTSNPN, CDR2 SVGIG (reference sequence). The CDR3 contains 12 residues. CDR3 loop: CAWSTRYTEAFF. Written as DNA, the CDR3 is TGTGCCTGGAGTACCAGGTACACTGAAGCTTTCTTT.

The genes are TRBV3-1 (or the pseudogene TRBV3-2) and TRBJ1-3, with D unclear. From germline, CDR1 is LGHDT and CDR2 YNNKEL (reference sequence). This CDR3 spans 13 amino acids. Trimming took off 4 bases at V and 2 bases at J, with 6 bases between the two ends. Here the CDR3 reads CASSPDPGNTIYF. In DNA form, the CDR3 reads TGTGCCAGCAGCCCTGATCCTGGAAACACCATATATTTT.

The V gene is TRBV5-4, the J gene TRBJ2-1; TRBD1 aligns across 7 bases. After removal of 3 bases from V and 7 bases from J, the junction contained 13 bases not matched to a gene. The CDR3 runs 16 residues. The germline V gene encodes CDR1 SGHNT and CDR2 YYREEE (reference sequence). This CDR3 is CASSSGRQGKRNEQFF. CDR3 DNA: TGTGCCAGCAGCTCAGGACGACAGGGTAAAAGGAATGAGCAGTTCTTC.

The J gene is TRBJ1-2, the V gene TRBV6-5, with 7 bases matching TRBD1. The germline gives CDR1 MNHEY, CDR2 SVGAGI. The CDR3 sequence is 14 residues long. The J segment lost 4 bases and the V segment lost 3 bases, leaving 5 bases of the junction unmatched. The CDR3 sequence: CASSYQGGAYGYTF. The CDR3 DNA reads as TGTGCCAGCAGTTATCAGGGGGGGGCCTATGGCTACACCTTC.

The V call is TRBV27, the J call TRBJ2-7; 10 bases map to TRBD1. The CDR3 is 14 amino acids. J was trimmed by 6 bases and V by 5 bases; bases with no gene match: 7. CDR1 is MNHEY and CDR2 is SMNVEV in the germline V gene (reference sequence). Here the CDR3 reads CASSVDRGLGEQYF. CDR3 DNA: TGTGCCAGCAGTGTAGACAGGGGGCTCGGCGAGCAGTACTTC.

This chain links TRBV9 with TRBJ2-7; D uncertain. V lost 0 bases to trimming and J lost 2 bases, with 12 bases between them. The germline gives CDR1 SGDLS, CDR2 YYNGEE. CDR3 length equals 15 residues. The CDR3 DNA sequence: TGTGCCAGCAGCGTAGACGCAGGAGCTGCCTACGAGCAGTACTTC. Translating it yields CASSVDAGAAYEQYF.